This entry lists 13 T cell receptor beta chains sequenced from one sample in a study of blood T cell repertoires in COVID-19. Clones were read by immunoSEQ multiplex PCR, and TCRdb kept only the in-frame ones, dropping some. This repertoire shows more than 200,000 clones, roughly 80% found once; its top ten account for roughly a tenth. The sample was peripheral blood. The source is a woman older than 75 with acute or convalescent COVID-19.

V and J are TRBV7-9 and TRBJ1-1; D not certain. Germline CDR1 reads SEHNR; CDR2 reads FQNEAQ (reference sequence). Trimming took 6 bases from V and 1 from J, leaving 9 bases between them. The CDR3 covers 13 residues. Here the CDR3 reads CASRLTANTEAFF. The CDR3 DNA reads TGTGCCAGCAGATTAACAGCGAACACTGAAGCTTTCTTT.

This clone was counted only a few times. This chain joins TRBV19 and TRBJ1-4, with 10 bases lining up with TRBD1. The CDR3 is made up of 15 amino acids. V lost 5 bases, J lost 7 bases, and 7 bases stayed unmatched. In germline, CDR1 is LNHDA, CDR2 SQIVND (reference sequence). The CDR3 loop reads CASSPPGDRGEKLFF. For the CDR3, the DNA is TGTGCCAGTAGTCCCCCGGGGGACAGGGGTGAAAAACTGTTTTTT.

The CDR3 here is CASSRGTGSYEQYF. The CDR3 DNA reads TGTGCCAGCAGCCGCGGGACAGGATCCTACGAGCAGTACTTC. The chain employs TRBV7-9 and TRBJ2-7; 8 positions match TRBD1. CDR3 size: 14 residues. The V and J ends lost 5 bases and 1 base, in that order; junction bases with no gene match: 4. The germline CDR1 and CDR2 sequences are SEHNR and FQNEAQ (reference sequence).

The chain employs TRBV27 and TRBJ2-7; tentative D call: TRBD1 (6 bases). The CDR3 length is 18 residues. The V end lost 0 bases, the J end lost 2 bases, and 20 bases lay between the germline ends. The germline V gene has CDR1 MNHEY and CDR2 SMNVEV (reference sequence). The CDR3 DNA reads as TGTGCCAGCAGTTTATCACCGATGTACAGGGACACCCCCTACGAGCAGTACTTC. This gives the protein CASSLSPMYRDTPYEQYF.

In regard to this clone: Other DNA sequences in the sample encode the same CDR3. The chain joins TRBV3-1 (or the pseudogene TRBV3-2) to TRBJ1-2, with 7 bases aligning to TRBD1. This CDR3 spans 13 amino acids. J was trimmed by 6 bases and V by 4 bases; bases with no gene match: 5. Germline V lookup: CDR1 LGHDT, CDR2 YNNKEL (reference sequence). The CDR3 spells CASSPRQGDGYTF. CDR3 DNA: TGTGCCAGCAGCCCCCGACAGGGAGATGGCTACACCTTC.

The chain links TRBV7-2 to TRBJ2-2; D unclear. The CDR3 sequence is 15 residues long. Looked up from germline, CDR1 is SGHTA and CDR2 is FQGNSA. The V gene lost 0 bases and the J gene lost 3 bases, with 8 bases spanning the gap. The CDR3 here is CASSLAHGYTGELFF. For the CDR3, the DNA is TGTGCCAGCAGCTTAGCTCACGGTTACACCGGGGAGCTGTTTTTT.

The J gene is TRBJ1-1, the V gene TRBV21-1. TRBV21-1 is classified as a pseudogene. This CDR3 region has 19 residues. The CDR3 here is CASSKIGGRTPYMNTEAFF. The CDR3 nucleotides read TGTGCCAGCAGCAAGATCGGGGGGCGAACACCTTATATGAACACTGAAGCTTTCTTT.

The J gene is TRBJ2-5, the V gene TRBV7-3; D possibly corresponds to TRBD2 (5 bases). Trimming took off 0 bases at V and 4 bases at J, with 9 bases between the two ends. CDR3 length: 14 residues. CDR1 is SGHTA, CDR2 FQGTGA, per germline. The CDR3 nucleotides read TGTGCCAGCAGCTTAACCGCAGGACTAGAGACCCAGTACTTC. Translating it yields CASSLTAGLETQYF.

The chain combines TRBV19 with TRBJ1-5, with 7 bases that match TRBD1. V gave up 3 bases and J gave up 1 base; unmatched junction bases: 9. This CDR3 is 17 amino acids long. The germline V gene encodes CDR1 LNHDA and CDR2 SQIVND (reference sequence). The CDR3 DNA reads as TGTGCCAGTAGTATTCGGCCAGGGGGAATCAGCAATCAGCCCCAGCATTTT. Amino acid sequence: CASSIRPGGISNQPQHF.

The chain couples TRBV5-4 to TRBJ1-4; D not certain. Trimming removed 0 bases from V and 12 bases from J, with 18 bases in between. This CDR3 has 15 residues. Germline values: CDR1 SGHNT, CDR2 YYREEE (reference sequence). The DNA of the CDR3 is TGTGCCAGCAGCTTGGGAACGGGATCGGTGAAAGAACTGTTTTTT. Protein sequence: CASSLGTGSVKELFF.

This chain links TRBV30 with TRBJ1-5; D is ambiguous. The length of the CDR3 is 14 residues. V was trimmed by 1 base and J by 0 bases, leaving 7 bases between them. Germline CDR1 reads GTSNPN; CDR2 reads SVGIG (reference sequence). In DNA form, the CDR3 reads TGTGCCTGGAGTGGGCTTCATAGCAATCAGCCCCAGCATTTT. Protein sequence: CAWSGLHSNQPQHF.

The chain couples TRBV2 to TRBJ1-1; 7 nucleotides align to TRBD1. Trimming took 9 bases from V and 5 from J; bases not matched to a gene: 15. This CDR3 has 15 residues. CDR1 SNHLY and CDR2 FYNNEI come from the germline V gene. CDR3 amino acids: CARTLGGGPLTEAFF. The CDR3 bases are TGTGCCAGGACATTAGGAGGGGGCCCGTTAACTGAAGCTTTCTTT. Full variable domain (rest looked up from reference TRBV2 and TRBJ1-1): EPEVTQTPSHQVTQMGQEVILRCVPISNHLYFYWYRQILGQKVEFLVSFYNNEISEKSEIFDDQFSVERPDGSNFTLKIRSTKLEDSAMYFCARTLGGGPLTEAFFGQGTRLTVV.

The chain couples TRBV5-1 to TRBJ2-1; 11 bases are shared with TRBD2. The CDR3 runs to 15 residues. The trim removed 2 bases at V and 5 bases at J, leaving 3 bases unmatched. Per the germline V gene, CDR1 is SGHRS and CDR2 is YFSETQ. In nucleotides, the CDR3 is TGCGCCAGCAGCTTTAGCGGGAGGGGGGACAATGAGCAGTTCTTC. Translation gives CASSFSGRGDNEQFF.